The T cell receptor (beta chain) described here comes from a study of identical twins. This clonotype was counted between two and nine times. What it binds is unknown. Healthy Caucasian individuals made up all the donors. Unique molecular identifiers were present on the cDNA, and a universal primer site came from template switching. TCRdb ran MiXCR on the 5' RACE reads and lists one entry per CDR3 protein. The sample has 510,000 or so distinct CDR3 sequences; around 15% are singletons. The junction had 11 bases not matched to a gene; V was cut back by 7 bases and J by 6 bases. CDR1 and CDR2 from the germline V gene are MDHEN and SYDVKM. The CDR3 contains 15 residues. Study results and limitations: Models predicted too little out-of-frame TCR alpha sharing in monozygotic twins.

The same data also contributed to another study, on yellow fever vaccine responses in identical twins.

This sequence originates from a woman aged 18-29 years in good health. Sequenced input: CD4+ T cells sorted from blood. V is TRBV28 and J is TRBJ1-5, with 8 bases that match TRBD1. In DNA, the CDR3 is TGTGCCAGCAAAGCCAGGGACAGGCAACGTCAGCCCCAGCATTTT. Protein: CASKARDRQRQPQHF.